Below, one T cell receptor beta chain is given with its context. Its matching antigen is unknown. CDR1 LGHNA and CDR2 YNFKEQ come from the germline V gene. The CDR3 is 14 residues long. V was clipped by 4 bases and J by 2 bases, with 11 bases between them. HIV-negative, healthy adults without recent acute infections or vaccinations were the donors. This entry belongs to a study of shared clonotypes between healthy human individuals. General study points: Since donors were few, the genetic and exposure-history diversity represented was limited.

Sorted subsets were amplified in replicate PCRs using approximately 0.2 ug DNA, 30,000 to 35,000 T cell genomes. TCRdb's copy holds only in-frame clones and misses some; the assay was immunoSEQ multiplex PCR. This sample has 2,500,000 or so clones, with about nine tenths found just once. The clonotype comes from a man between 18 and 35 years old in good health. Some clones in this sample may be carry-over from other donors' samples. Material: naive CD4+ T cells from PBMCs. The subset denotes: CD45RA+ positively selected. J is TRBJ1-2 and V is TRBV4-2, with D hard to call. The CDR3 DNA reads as TGTGCCAGCAGCCCAGGATCTCTAAACTATGGCTACACCTTC. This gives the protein CASSPGSLNYGYTF.